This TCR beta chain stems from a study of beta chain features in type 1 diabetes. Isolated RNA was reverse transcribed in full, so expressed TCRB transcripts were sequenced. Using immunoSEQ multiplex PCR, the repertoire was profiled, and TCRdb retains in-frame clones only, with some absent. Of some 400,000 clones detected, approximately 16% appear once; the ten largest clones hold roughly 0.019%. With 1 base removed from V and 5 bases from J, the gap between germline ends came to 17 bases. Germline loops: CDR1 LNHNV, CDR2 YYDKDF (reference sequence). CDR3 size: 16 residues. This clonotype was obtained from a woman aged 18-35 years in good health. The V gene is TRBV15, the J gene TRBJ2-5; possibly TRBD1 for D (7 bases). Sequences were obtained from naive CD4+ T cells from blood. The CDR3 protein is CATSRGDRDGGETQYF. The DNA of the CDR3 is TGTGCCACCAGCAGAGGCGACAGGGATGGGGGGGAGACCCAGTACTTC.